Each of the 13 T cell receptor beta chains below was sequenced from the same sample in a study of CD8 T cells in ankylosing spondylitis. TCRdb fed the 5' RACE reads into MiXCR, producing one record per CDR3 protein. The data show under 130,000 distinct CDR3 sequences, about 24% seen once. Sequences were obtained from synovial fluid, either unsorted or a sorted T cell fraction (not recorded which). Source of these receptors: a male donor with ankylosing spondylitis.

V gene TRBV5-1 combines with J gene TRBJ2-2; 10 bases are a match to TRBD2. The germline CDR1 and CDR2 sequences are SGHRS and YFSETQ. V gave up 0 bases and J gave up 3 bases; unmatched junction bases: 11. The CDR3 covers 19 residues. In DNA form, the CDR3 reads TGCGCCAGCAGCTTGGCTCTCGCTAGCGGGAGTCGCTACACCGGGGAGCTGTTTTTT. This gives the protein CASSLALASGSRYTGELFF.

In this sample, this clonotype turned up a few times. V and J are TRBV2 and TRBJ2-5; D is possibly TRBD1 (6 bases). Germline loops: CDR1 SNHLY, CDR2 FYNNEI. The CDR3 consists of 14 residues. The V and J ends lost 6 bases and 4 bases respectively, with 15 bases between them. The CDR3 here is CASSEQGRGETQYF. CDR3 nucleotides: TGTGCCAGCAGCGAACAGGGTAGGGGAGAGACCCAGTACTTC.

This clonotype was detected a few times. The chain is built from TRBV24-1 and TRBJ1-2, with 8 nucleotides matching TRBD1. CDR3 length: 13 residues. With 5 bases clipped from V and 7 bases from J, the junction kept 5 bases outside the gene matches. Germline assignment: CDR1 KGHDR and CDR2 SFDVKD. CDR3 amino acids: CATSVTGGIGYTF. The CDR3 DNA is TGTGCCACCAGTGTTACAGGGGGAATTGGCTACACCTTC.

This clonotype has only a few counts. The chain recombines TRBV29-1 with TRBJ2-3; 7 nucleotides line up with TRBD1. The CDR3 contains 15 residues. Germline CDR1 is SQVTM and CDR2 is ANQGSEA. The V segment lost 1 base and the J segment 2 bases; nucleotides outside the gene matches: 6. The CDR3 loop reads CSVEASGTATDTQYF. The CDR3 DNA is TGCAGCGTTGAAGCTTCCGGGACAGCCACAGATACGCAGTATTTT.

The chain links TRBV5-1 to TRBJ1-1; D call uncertain. Deletions cut 4 bases from V and 1 base from J, with 20 bases between. The germline CDR1 and CDR2 sequences are SGHRS and YFSETQ. This CDR3 contains 17 residues. CDR3 bases: TGCGCCAGCAGCCGAGTCCCCTCGACAACAGCGAACACTGAAGCTTTCTTT. Its translation is CASSRVPSTTANTEAFF.

This clonotype showed up just a few times. The gene calls are TRBV7-6 and TRBJ2-3, with a weak D call TRBD2 (5 bases). Trimming left V 1 base short and J 0 bases short, with 11 bases between. The CDR3 spans 16 residues. Germline-derived CDR1 and CDR2 are SGHVS and FNYEAQ. CDR3 DNA: TGTGCCAGCAGCTTAGGAGTAGCGTCTAGCACAGATACGCAGTATTTT. It is translated as CASSLGVASSTDTQYF.

This clonotype has only one observation. The chain has TRBV2 and TRBJ2-3; D is uncertain. V lost 4 bases and J 2 bases, leaving 7 bases between the germline ends. CDR1 SNHLY and CDR2 FYNNEI come from the germline V gene. The CDR3 is 13 amino acids. This CDR3 reads CASSARTTDTQYF. The CDR3 bases are TGTGCCAGCAGTGCCAGAACCACAGATACGCAGTATTTT.

This clonotype was found a few times. The V and J genes are TRBV24-1 and TRBJ2-6; D call uncertain. V was cut by 1 base and J by 0 bases, with 3 bases left in between. Germline CDR1 is KGHDR and CDR2 is SFDVKD. This CDR3 has 15 residues. Here the CDR3 DNA reads TGTGCCACCAGTGATTTAGGCTCTGGGGCCAACGTCCTGACTTTC. Translated, it gives CATSDLGSGANVLTF.

This clonotype was seen more than once but under ten times. An end of the junction does not agree with germline; a read error may underlie this. The J gene is TRBJ2-7, the V gene TRBV18; a weak D match, TRBD2 (5 bases). The CDR3 consists of 14 residues. Germline CDR1 KGHSH, CDR2 LQKENI. As DNA, the CDR3 is TGTGCCACCTCATCTGGACTTCTTGCCTACGAGCAGTACTTC. This sequence encodes CATSSGLLAYEQYF.

V usage is TRBV20-1 and J usage is TRBJ2-1, with 10 bases lining up with TRBD2. In germline, CDR1 is DFQATT, CDR2 SNEGSKA (reference sequence). The junction had 11 bases not matched to a gene; V was cut back by 5 bases and J by 4 bases. The CDR3 length is 16 residues. CDR3 nucleotide sequence: TGCAGTGCTTTTGGACTAGCGGAGGCACCTTACAATGAGCAGTTCTTC. Translated: CSAFGLAEAPYNEQFF.

There are a few counts of this clonotype. CDR3 sequence reads: CASSESLGYFYNEQFF. The CDR3, as DNA: TGTGCCAGCAGTGAATCCCTGGGGTACTTCTACAATGAGCAGTTCTTC. The J gene is TRBJ2-1, the V gene TRBV6-1; D not resolved. Germline values: CDR1 MNHNS, CDR2 SASEGT. The V end was cut by 2 bases, the J end by 3 bases, with 14 bases between. CDR3 length: 16 amino acids.

This clonotype was seen a handful of times. The chain employs TRBV5-1 and TRBJ2-6; TRBD1 aligns across 7 bases. Germline assignment: CDR1 SGHRS and CDR2 YFSETQ. This CDR3 is 18 amino acids long. V was clipped by 1 base and J by 0 bases; unmatched bases: 7. The CDR3 sequence is CASSLTGDLISGANVLTF. The DNA of the CDR3 is TGCGCCAGCAGCTTGACAGGGGACCTAATCTCTGGGGCCAACGTCCTGACTTTC.

As for this clonotype: No conserved phenylalanine or tryptophan ends this CDR3, so it is likely a read error. The chain links TRBV3-1 to TRBJ1-2, with 9 bases lining up with TRBD1. The J segment lost 4 bases and the V segment lost 4 bases, leaving 4 bases of the junction unmatched. The CDR3 is 14 amino acids. Germline values: CDR1 LGHDT, CDR2 YNNKEL (reference sequence). The CDR3 spells CASSLPGQGYGYTY. The CDR3 region has the DNA TGTGCCAGCAGCCTTCCGGGACAGGGCTATGGCTACACCTAC.